One T cell receptor beta chain is described in this entry. As yet, its antigen is unknown. Each sorted subset replicate got 200 ng genomic DNA, tens of thousands of genomes. Assay: immunoSEQ multiplex PCR; the TCRdb copy retains only in-frame clones and omits some. Among some 2,000,000 clones listed, about 94% were seen once. Naive CD8 cells lacked CD45RO and underwent positive selection for CCR7, leaving out terminally differentiated effector memory CD45RA+ cells. This entry comes from a study of shared clonotypes between healthy human individuals. Background on the study: Serving as donors were two women and a few men, whose ages spanned 18 to 49. Findings and caveats of the study: A generally larger estimated richness was seen in naive subsets than in memory subsets.

V shed 3 bases and J 0 bases; nucleotides not matched to a gene: 7. The CDR3 runs 16 residues. The germline CDR1 and CDR2 sequences are LGHNA and YSLEER. Input material: naive CD8+ T cells sorted from blood. The clonotype originates from a man between 18 and 29 years old in good health. This chain uses TRBV4-3 with TRBJ2-7; 8 nucleotides match TRBD2. CDR3 coding DNA: TGCGCCAGCAGCCATGGTCTAGCGGGCTCCTCCTACGAGCAGTACTTC. As protein: CASSHGLAGSSYEQYF.